These 23 T cell receptor beta chains were all obtained from the same sample, sequenced in a study of low-dose radiotherapy and immunotherapy resistance in tumors (dated 2022 in TCRdb). TCRdb shows the sequencer as Illumina HiSeq 2500. First-strand cDNA was synthesized with Superscript III and a set of TRAV- and TRBV-specific primers, covering both TCRalpha and TCRbeta chains. TCRs were amplified with Phusion for 20 PCR cycles, with a constant-region primer paired with the adapter attached to the V primers. The public reads were reanalyzed by TCRdb: fastp trimming at Q25, MiXCR alignment, in-frame beta chains only. Rows with a matching CDR3 protein are joined into one entry that keeps the most common DNA and genes. The sample includes tens of thousands of distinct CDR3 sequences, with approximately 26% observed a single time. The ten biggest clones cover about 6% of the sample. The sample's time point label, decoded: before trial treatment.

This sample comprised PBMCs, obtained before treatment. These receptors were taken from a male donor with prostate cancer.

This clonotype has ten or more counts. The chain joins TRBV9 to TRBJ1-4, with D maybe TRBD1 (6 bases). V was cut by 4 bases and J by 6 bases, with 16 bases left in between. The CDR3 sequence is 15 residues long. Germline lookup yields CDR1 SGDLS and CDR2 YYNGEE. CDR3 protein: CASSSRGEQDEKLFF. The CDR3, as DNA: TGTGCCAGCAGCTCAAGGGGGGAGCAGGATGAAAAACTGTTTTTT. Complete variable domain (other parts from reference TRBV9 and TRBJ1-4): DSGVTQTPKHLITATGQRVTLRCSPRSGDLSVYWYQQSLDQGLQFLIQYYNGEERAKGNILERFSAQQFPDLHSELNLSSLELGDSALYFCASSSRGEQDEKLFFGSGTQLSVL.

The chain has TRBV12-3 or TRBV12-4 and TRBJ2-7, with 10 bases fitting TRBD1. The CDR3 is 12 amino acids. V lost 6 bases to trimming and J lost 11 bases; unmatched junction nucleotides: 7. The CDR3 spells CASSPDRGQEYF. The DNA of the CDR3 is TGTGCCAGCAGCCCTGACAGGGGGCAGGAGTACTTC.

This sequence joins TRBV29-1 and TRBJ2-1; 8 nucleotides agree with TRBD2. From germline, CDR1 is SQVTM and CDR2 ANQGSEA. The CDR3 length is 13 residues. After removal of 2 bases from V and 3 bases from J, the junction contained 0 bases not matched to a gene. Here the CDR3 DNA reads TGCAGCGTTGAAAGCGGGAGCTACAATGAGCAGTTCTTC. It yields the protein CSVESGSYNEQFF.

The table lists this clonotype with many counts. The chain uses TRBV2 and TRBJ2-3; 7 nucleotides align to TRBD1. The junction had 9 bases not matched to a gene; V was cut back by 9 bases and J by 0 bases. The germline V gene encodes CDR1 SNHLY and CDR2 FYNNEI. CDR3 length equals 15 residues. The CDR3 DNA is TGTGCCAGGATAAAACCGGGACAGAGCACAGATACGCAGTATTTT. It encodes CARIKPGQSTDTQYF.

With respect to this clonotype: This likely stems from a read error, as it lies one base from a far larger clone. The chain has TRBV6-2 or TRBV6-3 and TRBJ2-7, with 12 bases identical to TRBD2. V shed 7 bases and J 7 bases; nucleotides not matched to a gene: 14. CDR1 is MNHEY, CDR2 SVGEGT, per germline. This CDR3 has 16 residues. The CDR3 loop reads CASKARLAGVRNEQYF. CDR3 DNA sequence: TGTGCCAGCAAAGCACGACTAGCGGGAGTGAGGAATGAGCAGTACTTC.

This chain links TRBV5-8 with TRBJ2-7; D perhaps matches TRBD1 (5 bases). The germline gives CDR1 SGHTS, CDR2 YDEGEE. The V end was cut by 1 base, the J end by 1 base, with 12 bases between. The CDR3 covers 15 residues. The CDR3 DNA follows: TGTGCCAGCAGCTTGAACCAGGGTTGGTCCTACGAGCAGTACTTC. Translated: CASSLNQGWSYEQYF.

This clonotype occurred many times. In DNA form, the CDR3 reads TGTGCCAGCAGCTTATGGCGGGAAGATACGCAGTATTTT. It translates to CASSLWREDTQYF. The chain carries TRBV11-3 and TRBJ2-3; TRBD2 might be the D (6 bases). This CDR3 contains 13 residues. Germline lookup yields CDR1 SGHNT and CDR2 YENEEA. V lost 2 bases and J lost 5, with 8 bases in between.

The rearrangement uses TRBV5-1 and TRBJ1-6; TRBD1 matches 7 bases. Germline assignment: CDR1 SGHRS and CDR2 YFSETQ. The CDR3 runs 13 residues. Germline trimming cut 4 bases from V and 10 bases from J; bases unmatched to any gene: 5. The CDR3 DNA follows: TGCGCCAGCAGCCGCACAGGGGAATCACCCCTCCACTTT. This translates into CASSRTGESPLHF. The full variable domain, with the rest looked up from reference TRBV5-1 and TRBJ1-6, is KAGVTQTPRYLIKTRGQQVTLSCSPISGHRSVSWYQQTPGQGLQFLFEYFSETQRNKGNFPGRFSGRQFSNSRSEMNVSTLELGDSALYLCASSRTGESPLHFGNGTRLTVT.

This chain joins TRBV9 and TRBJ1-1; 10 bases agree with TRBD1. J was trimmed by 4 bases and V by 4 bases; bases with no gene match: 10. The CDR3 length is 16 residues. Germline-derived CDR1 and CDR2 are SGDLS and YYNGEE. CDR3 bases: TGTGCCAGCAGCCCCGGGACAGGGGAAGCAAGCACTGAAGCTTTCTTT. It translates to CASSPGTGEASTEAFF.

This clonotype was observed many times. The chain employs TRBV7-3 and TRBJ2-5; D may be TRBD1 (5 bases). CDR3 length: 14 residues. The V and J ends lost 0 bases and 5 bases respectively, with 10 bases between them. The germline V gene has CDR1 SGHTA and CDR2 FQGTGA. The CDR3: CASSLTGAGETQYF. CDR3 in DNA: TGTGCCAGCAGCTTAACAGGGGCCGGGGAGACCCAGTACTTC. The full variable domain, with the rest looked up from reference TRBV7-3 and TRBJ2-5, is GAGVSQTPSNKVTEKGKYVELRCDPISGHTALYWYRQSLGQGPEFLIYFQGTGAADDSGLPNDRFFAVRPEGSVSTLKIQRTERGDSAVYLCASSLTGAGETQYFGPGTRLLVL.

This clonotype was counted many times. The chain is built from TRBV5-1 and TRBJ1-3; D call uncertain. V was pared by 0 bases and J by 0 bases, with 7 bases between. Germline-derived CDR1 and CDR2 are SGHRS and YFSETQ. The CDR3 consists of 15 residues. CDR3 amino acids: CASSLVADSGNTIYF. CDR3 bases: TGCGCCAGCAGCTTGGTGGCAGACTCTGGAAACACCATATATTTT.

This clonotype has at least ten counts. The V gene is TRBV19, the J gene TRBJ2-2, with D perhaps TRBD1 (5 bases). Germline V lookup: CDR1 LNHDA, CDR2 SQIVND (reference sequence). The CDR3 is made up of 14 amino acids. Trimming pared 9 bases from V and 0 bases from J, leaving 11 bases between. The CDR3 here is CASSEQANTGELFF. CDR3 bases: TGTGCCAGCTCCGAACAGGCGAACACCGGGGAGCTGTTTTTT.

This clonotype came up many times. J is TRBJ2-2 and V is TRBV4-2; 8 bases align to TRBD2. The CDR3 contains 17 residues. Per the germline V gene, CDR1 is LGHNA and CDR2 is YNFKEQ. With V trimmed by 0 bases and J by 4 bases, 7 bases remained unmatched. CDR3 sequence (DNA): TGTGCCAGCAGCCAAGACGGGACTAGGGGGAGCACCGGGGAGCTGTTTTTT. Translated, it gives CASSQDGTRGSTGELFF.

This clonotype was seen ten or more times. The genes are TRBV10-2 and TRBJ1-1; the D gene is possibly TRBD1 (6 bases). CDR1 is WSHSY, CDR2 SAAADI, per germline. The V end was cut by 3 bases, the J end by 5 bases, with 10 bases between. This CDR3 is built from 13 residues. The CDR3 region is CASSEQGNTEAFF. The CDR3 bases are TGCGCCAGCAGTGAACAGGGTAATACTGAAGCTTTCTTT.

This clonotype was seen many times. The chain combines TRBV6-2 or TRBV6-3 with TRBJ2-5; no clear D gene. The length of the CDR3 is 14 residues. Germline CDR1 and CDR2: MNHEY and SVGEGT. V lost 6 bases, J lost 0 bases, and 11 bases lay in between. CDR3 coding DNA: TGTGCCAGCAGCTACCGGGTTGACCAAGAGACCCAGTACTTC. It codes for CASSYRVDQETQYF.

This clonotype was observed at least ten times. The J gene is TRBJ2-3, the V gene TRBV3-1; weak D call: TRBD2 (6 bases). This CDR3 has 12 residues. Germline V gene data show CDR1 as LGHDT and CDR2 as YNNKEL (reference sequence). Trimming took off 8 bases at V and 4 bases at J, with 10 bases between the two ends. The CDR3, as DNA: TGTGCCAGCGGAGGGTCGGCAGATACGCAGTATTTT. Translated: CASGGSADTQYF.

Note on this clonotype: The junction does not match germline at one end; this may be a read error. The chain employs TRBV11-2 and TRBJ2-1, with 12 bases aligning to TRBD1. The CDR3 runs to 14 residues. Germline V lookup: CDR1 SGHAT, CDR2 FQNNGV. CDR3 in amino acids: CASRPGTGGSEQLF. The CDR3 region has the DNA TGTGCCAGCAGACCCGGGACAGGGGGCAGTGAGCAGCTCTTC.

This clonotype showed up just a few times. V and J are TRBV14 and TRBJ2-7; TRBD2 matches at 8 bases. The CDR3 loop spans 18 amino acids. CDR1 is SGHDN and CDR2 is FVKESK in the germline V gene. V lost 0 bases and J lost 0; bases outside the gene matches: 10. The CDR3 sequence: CASSQDPSGFSNSYEQYF. The DNA of the CDR3 is TGTGCCAGCAGCCAAGACCCTAGCGGGTTTTCCAACTCCTACGAGCAGTACTTC.

This clonotype was detected many times. The rearrangement uses TRBV25-1 and TRBJ2-3; D is possibly TRBD1 (6 bases). The CDR3 length is 15 residues. Between the trimmed V and J ends, which lost 1 base and 5 bases, there was a span of 13 bases. Germline CDR1 is MGHDK and CDR2 is SYGVNS. This chain's CDR3 is CASSESRTARDTQYF. The CDR3 nucleotides read TGTGCCAGCAGTGAATCGAGGACAGCACGAGATACGCAGTATTTT.

V gene TRBV28 combines with J gene TRBJ2-2; D unclear. The CDR3 spans 15 residues. From germline, CDR1 is MDHEN and CDR2 SYDVKM. V lost 6 bases to trimming and J lost 6 bases, with 17 bases between them. This chain's CDR3 is CASSRKGWVAGELFF. The CDR3, as DNA: TGTGCCAGCAGCAGAAAGGGTTGGGTTGCCGGGGAGCTGTTTTTT.

In its sample, this clonotype was seen once. A far larger clone is off by one base, so a read error is likely. The chain is built from TRBV5-1 and TRBJ2-7; TRBD1 aligns across 8 bases. CDR3 length: 14 amino acids. Germline CDR1 is SGHRS and CDR2 is YFSETQ. Trimming cost V 2 bases and J 7 bases; bases outside gene matches: 8. The CDR3 nucleotides read TGCGCCAGCAGCTTCGGACAGGGCCACAATGAGCAGTACTTC. Amino acid sequence: CASSFGQGHNEQYF.

This clonotype was detected ten times or more. The chain joins TRBV29-1 to TRBJ2-1; the D gene could be TRBD1 or TRBD2 (5 bases each). The V gene lost 3 bases and the J gene lost 1 base, with 16 bases spanning the gap. The CDR3 covers 16 residues. The V gene's germline CDR1 is SQVTM and CDR2 ANQGSEA. CDR3 sequence reads: CSVESGPDLSYNEQFF. CDR3 coding DNA: TGCAGCGTTGAGTCGGGGCCTGACCTTTCCTACAATGAGCAGTTCTTC.

The chain's CDR3 is CASSSRTGPDTQYF. The CDR3, as DNA: TGTGCCAGCAGCTCGCGGACAGGGCCAGATACGCAGTATTTT. The chain carries TRBV5-8 and TRBJ2-3; 8 nucleotides align to TRBD1. Losses at the gene ends were 3 bases for V and 4 bases for J; bases not matched to a gene: 4. The germline gives CDR1 SGHTS, CDR2 YDEGEE. The CDR3 runs to 14 residues.